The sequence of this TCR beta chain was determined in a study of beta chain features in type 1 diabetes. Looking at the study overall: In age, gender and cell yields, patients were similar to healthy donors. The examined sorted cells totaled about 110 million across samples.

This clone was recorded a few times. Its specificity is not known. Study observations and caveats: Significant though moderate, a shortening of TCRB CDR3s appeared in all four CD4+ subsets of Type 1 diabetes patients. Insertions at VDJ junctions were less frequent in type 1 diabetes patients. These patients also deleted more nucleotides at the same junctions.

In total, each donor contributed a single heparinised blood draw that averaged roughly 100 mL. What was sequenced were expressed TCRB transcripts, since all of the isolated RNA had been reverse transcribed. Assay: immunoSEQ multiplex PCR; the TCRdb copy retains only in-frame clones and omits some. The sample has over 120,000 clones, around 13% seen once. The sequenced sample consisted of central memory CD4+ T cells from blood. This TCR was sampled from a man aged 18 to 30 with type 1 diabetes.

The CDR3 region is CASSPEKGQPQHF. CDR3 nucleotides: TGTGCCAGCTCACCCGAAAAAGGTCAGCCCCAGCATTTT. The genes are TRBV18 and TRBJ1-5; D is uncertain. Trimming removed 3 bases from V and 6 bases from J, with 9 bases in between. This CDR3 contains 13 residues. Germline CDR1 is KGHSH and CDR2 is LQKENI.